These T cell receptor beta chains were read from a single sample in a study of blood T cells in healthy people across ages. TCRdb reanalysed the 5' RACE reads using MiXCR and keeps one entry per CDR3 protein. The sample shows roughly 900,000 distinct CDR3 sequences, 29% of them seen only once. The sample comprised blood. These receptors all come from a woman aged 80 or over in good health. Both conserved end residues are part of each CDR3. The D gene is left open where the match is weak. A clone size is listed for some rows: how often the clone was seen (once, few, many), or a class if it is expanded.

cdr3_aa,cdr3_nt,clone_size,j_call,v_call,d_call
CASRTSGGQVEQYF,TGTGCCAGCAGAACTAGCGGGGGGCAGGTCGAGCAGTACTTC,NA,TRBJ2-7,TRBV6-5,TRBD2
CASSSAGTGGGEQFF,TGCGCCAGCAGCTCCGCAGGGACAGGGGGAGGTGAGCAGTTCTTC,many,TRBJ2-1,TRBV5-1,TRBD1
CASRWGSGELFF,TGTGCCAGCAGGTGGGGATCCGGGGAGCTGTTTTTT,NA,TRBJ2-2,TRBV3-1,NA
CSASGDLNTEAFF,TGCAGTGCTAGCGGAGACTTGAACACTGAAGCTTTCTTT,many,TRBJ1-1,TRBV20-1,NA
CASSLNRRTDTQYF,TGTGCCAGCAGTTTAAACAGACGCACAGATACGCAGTATTTT,many,TRBJ2-3,TRBV12-3/TRBV12-4,NA
CASSMSTGRVDEQFF,TGTGCCAGTAGTATGTCGACAGGGCGGGTCGATGAGCAGTTCTTC,many,TRBJ2-1,TRBV19,TRBD1
CASSFPGQGMTDTQYF,TGTGCCAGCAGTTTCCCAGGACAGGGGATGACAGATACGCAGTATTTT,NA,TRBJ2-3,TRBV28,TRBD1
CASSQDRVRTDTQYF,TGTGCCAGCAGCCAGGACAGGGTTAGGACAGATACGCAGTATTTT,NA,TRBJ2-3,TRBV3-1,TRBD1
CASSYSRQWRGGLNTGELFF,TGTGCCAGCAGTTACTCGCGCCAATGGCGGGGGGGCCTGAACACCGGGGAGCTGTTTTTT,few,TRBJ2-2,TRBV6-5,TRBD2
CASSLRENQETQYF,TGTGCCAGCAGCTTACGGGAAAACCAAGAGACCCAGTACTTC,many,TRBJ2-5,TRBV7-9,NA
CSVPISKRGQETQYF,TGCAGTGTTCCCATTAGCAAGCGGGGCCAAGAGACCCAGTACTTC,NA,TRBJ2-5,TRBV20-1,TRBD2
CATRGQRGYNEQFF,TGTGCCACCAGGGGCCAGCGGGGTTACAATGAGCAGTTCTTC,NA,TRBJ2-1,TRBV24-1,TRBD2
CASSRRTGAPHEQYF,TGTGCCAGCAGTCGTCGAACAGGGGCACCACACGAGCAGTACTTC,many,TRBJ2-7,TRBV27,TRBD1
CASSLVVGRPSGANVLTF,TGTGCCAGCAGCTTAGTAGTCGGACGGCCATCTGGGGCCAACGTCCTGACTTTC,once,TRBJ2-6,TRBV7-3,NA
CASSLGDPNPQHF,TGTGCCAGCAGTTTGGGGGACCCCAATCCCCAGCATTTT,NA,TRBJ1-5,TRBV12-3/TRBV12-4,NA
CSAPRNYEQYF,TGCAGTGCCCCACGAAACTACGAGCAGTACTTC,once,TRBJ2-7,TRBV20-1,NA
CASSPGGNWYEQYF,TGTGCCAGCTCACCGGGGGGAAATTGGTACGAGCAGTACTTC,many,TRBJ2-7,TRBV18,NA
CASSLGLAGGREQYF,TGTGCCAGCAGCTTGGGACTAGCGGGGGGGCGTGAGCAGTACTTC,many,TRBJ2-7,TRBV7-2,TRBD2
CASSLRGGGGTIYF,TGTGCCAGCAGCCTCCGTGGAGGTGGCGGCACCATATATTTT,NA,TRBJ1-3,TRBV3-1,NA
CASSEVGSSTDTQYF,TGTGCCAGCAGTGAAGTAGGCTCGAGCACAGATACGCAGTATTTT,few,TRBJ2-3,TRBV2,NA
CASSQTGGRTDTQYF,TGCGCCAGCAGCCAGACAGGGGGTCGCACAGATACGCAGTATTTT,many,TRBJ2-3,TRBV4-3,TRBD1
CASSWRFQPQHF,TGTGCCAGCAGTTGGCGGTTTCAGCCCCAGCATTTT,NA,TRBJ1-5,TRBV28,NA
CASYTQGTGIYGYTF,TGTGCCAGCTATACTCAGGGGACAGGGATCTATGGCTACACCTTC,NA,TRBJ1-2,TRBV6-5,TRBD1
CSVSAGTGNTEAFF,TGCAGTGTCTCGGCCGGGACAGGGAACACTGAAGCTTTCTTT,once,TRBJ1-1,TRBV20-1,TRBD1